These T cell receptor beta chains were read from a single sample in a study of T cells in Graves' hyperthyroidism and ophthalmopathy. In TCRdb, the multiplex PCR reads were re-called with MiXCR into one record per CDR3 protein. The sample has hundreds of thousands of distinct CDR3 sequences; around 46% are singletons. Sample: peripheral blood or thyroid tissue (not recorded which). The receptors shown here come from a woman aged 18-29 years with Graves' hyperthyroidism. The CDR3 runs from the conserved cysteine through the conserved F or W. Each record gives: D gene, J gene, clone size, V gene, CDR3 protein, CDR3 DNA. D genes are given only for firm matches. A clone size is listed for some rows: how often the clone was seen (once, few, many), or a class if it is expanded.

. | TRBJ1-1 | few | TRBV20-1 | CSATHRIGNTEAFF | TGCAGTGCTACTCATCGAATAGGGAACACTGAAGCTTTCTTT
. | TRBJ1-1 | many | TRBV5-1 | CASSTVGRNEAFF | TGCGCCAGCAGCACCGTAGGTAGAAATGAAGCTTTCTTT
TRBD1 | TRBJ1-2 | . | TRBV2 | CAGDGQAANYGYTF | TGTGCCGGAGACGGACAGGCCGCTAACTATGGCTACACCTTC
. | TRBJ1-1 | once | TRBV7-9 | CTSSLAGSGDTEAFF | TGTACCAGCAGTCTGGCGGGGAGTGGGGATACTGAAGCTTTCTTT
TRBD1 | TRBJ1-2 | . | TRBV25-1 | CASSDQTGTDNYGYTF | TGTGCCAGCAGTGACCAGACAGGGACAGATAACTATGGCTACACCTTC
TRBD1 | TRBJ1-6 | . | TRBV10-3 | CAISDGQGSSPLHF | TGTGCCATCAGTGACGGACAGGGAAGTTCACCCCTCCACTTT
. | TRBJ2-5 | many | TRBV20-1 | CSARGSAETQYF | TGCAGTGCTAGGGGGAGCGCCGAGACCCAGTACTTC
. | TRBJ2-6 | few | TRBV25-1 | CASSKLRGSGANVLTF | TGTGCCAGCAGCAAACTGCGAGGTTCTGGGGCCAACGTCCTGACTTTC
. | TRBJ1-5 | . | TRBV5-2 | CASNPGGSGYSNQPQHF | TGTGCCAGCAATCCCGGGGGGTCGGGCTATAGCAATCAGCCCCAGCATTTT
. | TRBJ2-5 | . | TRBV15 | CATSNRGGNQPQYF | TGTGCCACCAGCAACCGCGGCGGCAATCAGCCCCAGTACTTC
TRBD1 | TRBJ1-6 | many | TRBV20-1 | CSASSYRGRNSPLHF | TGCAGTGCTAGTTCGTACAGGGGTAGGAATTCACCCCTCCACTTT
. | TRBJ1-2 | many | TRBV29-1 | CSVVGRGTHGYTF | TGCAGCGTTGTAGGCAGGGGAACTCATGGCTACACCTTC
TRBD1 | TRBJ2-5 | . | TRBV2 | CASSHPDRAATQYF | TGTGCCAGCAGTCACCCGGACAGGGCAGCGACCCAGTACTTC
. | TRBJ1-2 | . | TRBV24-1 | CATSERGPDIHYGYTF | TGTGCCACCAGCGAAAGGGGCCCGGACATACACTATGGCTACACCTTC
. | TRBJ1-5 | few | TRBV10-3 | CASSNWTYSNQPQHF | TGTGCCAGCAGCAACTGGACCTATAGCAATCAGCCCCAGCATTTT
TRBD1 | TRBJ2-5 | . | TRBV20-1 | CSAGQGTGETQYF | TGCAGTGCTGGACAGGGGACAGGGGAGACCCAGTACTTC
TRBD1 | TRBJ1-5 | . | TRBV7-8 | CASSLGFTGASNQPQHF | TGTGCCAGCAGCTTAGGGTTTACAGGGGCTAGCAATCAGCCCCAGCATTTT
. | TRBJ1-1 | many | TRBV5-1 | CASSLERNTEAFF | TGTGCCAGCAGCTTGGAGAGGAACACTGAAGCTTTCTTT